This T cell receptor (beta chain) came from a study of CD8 T cells in Susac syndrome. Looking at the study overall: Patients with Susac syndrome, at blood draw, were therapy-naive, on corticosteroids, or on intravenous immunoglobulin alone.

The sequenced target, TCR beta, came from blood CD8+ and CD4+ T cells. Looked up from germline, CDR1 is SGDLS and CDR2 is YYNGEE. The CDR3 runs 15 residues. With V trimmed by 3 bases and J by 2 bases, 5 bases remained unmatched. Random hexamers were used to reverse transcribe an amount of about 0.45 to 1 ug RNA. TCRdb independently ran MiXCR on the immunoSEQ multiplex PCR reads; one entry per CDR3 protein. Of a few hundred thousand distinct CDR3 sequences in the sample, 94% were seen once. Sequences were obtained from CD4+ T cells from PBMCs. The chain has TRBV9 and TRBJ1-5, with 7 bases aligning to TRBD1. The TCR comes from a human donor with Susac syndrome. DNA of the CDR3: TGTGCCAGCAGCGCTGGGACAGTGGGCAATCAGCCCCAGCATTTT. Its protein is CASSAGTVGNQPQHF.